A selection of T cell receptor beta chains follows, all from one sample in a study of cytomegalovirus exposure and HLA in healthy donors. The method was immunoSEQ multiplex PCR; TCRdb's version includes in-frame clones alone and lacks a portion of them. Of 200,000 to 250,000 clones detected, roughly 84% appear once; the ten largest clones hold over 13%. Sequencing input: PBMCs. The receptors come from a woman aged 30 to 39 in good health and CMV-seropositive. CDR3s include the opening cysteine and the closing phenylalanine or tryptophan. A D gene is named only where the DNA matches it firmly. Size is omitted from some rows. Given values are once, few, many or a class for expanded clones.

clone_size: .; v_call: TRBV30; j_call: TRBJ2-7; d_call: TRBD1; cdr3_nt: TGTGCCTGGGCCTTCCCGGGACAGCTTTACGAGCAGTACTTC; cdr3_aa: CAWAFPGQLYEQYF
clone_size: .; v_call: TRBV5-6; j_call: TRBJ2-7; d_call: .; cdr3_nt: TGTGCCAGCAGCTTGTTGTTGAAAGGCTACGAGCAGTACTTC; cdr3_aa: CASSLLLKGYEQYF
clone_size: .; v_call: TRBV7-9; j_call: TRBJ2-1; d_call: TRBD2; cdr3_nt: TGTGCCAGCAGCAGAAGCGGGACGTCATACAATGAGCAGTTCTTC; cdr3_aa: CASSRSGTSYNEQFF
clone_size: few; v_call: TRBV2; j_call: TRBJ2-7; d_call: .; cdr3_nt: TGTGCCAGCAGTCCGGGCGAGCAGTACTTC; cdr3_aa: CASSPGEQYF
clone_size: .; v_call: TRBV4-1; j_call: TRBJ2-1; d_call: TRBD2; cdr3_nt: TGCGCCAGCAGCCAAGAAGGCGCGGGAGGGAACAATGAGCAGTTCTTC; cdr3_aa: CASSQEGAGGNNEQFF
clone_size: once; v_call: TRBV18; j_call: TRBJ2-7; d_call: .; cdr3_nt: TGTGCCAGCTCACCAGAGATGGGGTTCTCCTACGAGCAGTACTTC; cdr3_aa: CASSPEMGFSYEQYF
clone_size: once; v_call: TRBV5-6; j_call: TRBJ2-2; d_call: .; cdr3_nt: TGTGCCAGCAGCTTCACAGGGCCGAACACCGGGGAGCTGTTTTTT; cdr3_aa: CASSFTGPNTGELFF
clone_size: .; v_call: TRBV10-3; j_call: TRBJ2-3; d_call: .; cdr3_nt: TGTGCCACTAGGGGCGGAATTACCACAGATACGCAGTATTTT; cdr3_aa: CATRGGITTDTQYF
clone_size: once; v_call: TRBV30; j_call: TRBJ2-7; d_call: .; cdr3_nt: TGTGCCTGGAACGGGGGAGACAGACGATACGGGGAGCAGTACTTC; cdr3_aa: CAWNGGDRRYGEQYF
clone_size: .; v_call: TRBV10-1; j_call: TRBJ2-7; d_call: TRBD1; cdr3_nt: TGCGCCAGCAGTGAGTCCCAATATTCAGGGGGCGCGGGGCAGTACTTC; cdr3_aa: CASSESQYSGGAGQYF
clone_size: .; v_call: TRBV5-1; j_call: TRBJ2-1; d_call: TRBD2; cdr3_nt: TGCGCCAGCAGCACCGGGACTAGCGGAAACAATGAGCAGTTCTTC; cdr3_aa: CASSTGTSGNNEQFF
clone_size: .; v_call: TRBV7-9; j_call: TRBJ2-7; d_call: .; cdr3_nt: TGTGCCAGCAGCGTACCACTAGGTGAGCAGTACTTC; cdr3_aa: CASSVPLGEQYF
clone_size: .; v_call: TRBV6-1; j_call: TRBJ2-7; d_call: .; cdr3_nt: TGTGCCAGCAGTGAATTAGTCAGGACAGTAACCTACGAGCAGTACTTC; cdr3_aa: CASSELVRTVTYEQYF
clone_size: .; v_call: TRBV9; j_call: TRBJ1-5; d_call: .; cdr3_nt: TGTGCCAGCAGCGTTGGGGGATCTTTCAATCAGCCCCAGCATTTT; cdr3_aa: CASSVGGSFNQPQHF
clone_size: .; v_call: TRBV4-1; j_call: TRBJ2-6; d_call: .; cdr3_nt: TGCGCCAGCAGTACCGACGCCGTACTTGGGGCCAACGTCCTGACTTTC; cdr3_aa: CASSTDAVLGANVLTF
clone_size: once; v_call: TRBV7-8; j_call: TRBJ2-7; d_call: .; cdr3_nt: TGTGCCAGCAGCTTAGCCCACGCTCGCGAGCAGTACTTC; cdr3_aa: CASSLAHAREQYF
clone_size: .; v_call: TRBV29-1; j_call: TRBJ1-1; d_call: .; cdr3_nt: TGCAGCGGATCGGGACTTATTGACACTGAAGCTTTCTTT; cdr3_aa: CSGSGLIDTEAFF
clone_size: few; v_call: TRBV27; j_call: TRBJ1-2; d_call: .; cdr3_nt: TGTGCCAGCAGTTTATCGATAAGGGGGTTGGGCTACACCTTC; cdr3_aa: CASSLSIRGLGYTF
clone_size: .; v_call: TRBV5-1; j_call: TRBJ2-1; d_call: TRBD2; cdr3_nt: TGCGCCAGCAGCTCTAAGACTAGCGGATACAATGAGCAGTTCTTC; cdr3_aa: CASSSKTSGYNEQFF
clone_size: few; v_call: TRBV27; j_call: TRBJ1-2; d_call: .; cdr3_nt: TGTGCCAGCAGTTTATCGCGTCGGGCCTCGTATGGCTACACCTTC; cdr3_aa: CASSLSRRASYGYTF
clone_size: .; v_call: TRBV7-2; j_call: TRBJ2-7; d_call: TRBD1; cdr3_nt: TGTGCCAGCAGCCCAACCTACTTTCGACAGGGCTACGAGCAGTACTTC; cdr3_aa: CASSPTYFRQGYEQYF
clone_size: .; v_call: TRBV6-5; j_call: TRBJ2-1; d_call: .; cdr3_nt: TGTGCCAGCAGTTTGGTTAGCTCCTACAATGAGCAGTTCTTC; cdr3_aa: CASSLVSSYNEQFF
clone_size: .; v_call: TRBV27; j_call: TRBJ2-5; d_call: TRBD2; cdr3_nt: TGTGCCAGCAGTTTCTTAGGACTAGCGGGACTACAAGAGACCCAGTACTTC; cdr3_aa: CASSFLGLAGLQETQYF
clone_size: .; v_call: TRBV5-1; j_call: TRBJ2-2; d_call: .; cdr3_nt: TGCGCCAGCAGCTCACGACAGACGAACACCGGGGAGCTGTTTTTT; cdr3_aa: CASSSRQTNTGELFF
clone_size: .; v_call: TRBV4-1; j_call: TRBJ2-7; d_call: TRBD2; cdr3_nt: TGCGCCAGCAGCCAAGAGGAGACTAGCGGGCGCCGGAGTTACGAGCAGTACTTC; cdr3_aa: CASSQEETSGRRSYEQYF
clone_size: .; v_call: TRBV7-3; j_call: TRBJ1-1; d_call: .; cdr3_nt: TGTGCCAGCAGCTCTTACAGGGAAGCTTTCTTT; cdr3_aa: CASSSYREAFF
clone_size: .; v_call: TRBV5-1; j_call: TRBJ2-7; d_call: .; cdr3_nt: TGCGCCAGCAGCCCGGGACGGGGTGGCTACGAGCAGTACTTC; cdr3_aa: CASSPGRGGYEQYF
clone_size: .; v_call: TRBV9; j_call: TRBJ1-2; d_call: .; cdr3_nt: TGTGCCAGCACCCCGTTGCTCCACTATGGCTACACCTTC; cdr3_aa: CASTPLLHYGYTF
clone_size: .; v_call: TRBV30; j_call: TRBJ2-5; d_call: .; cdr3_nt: TGTGCCTGGAGAAAGAGGTTGGGCAGGGGCCAAGAGACCCAGTACTTC; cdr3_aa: CAWRKRLGRGQETQYF
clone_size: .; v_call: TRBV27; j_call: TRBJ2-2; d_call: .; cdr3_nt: TGTGCCAGCAGTTTAAACGCGGCCGGGGAGCTGTTTTTT; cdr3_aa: CASSLNAAGELFF
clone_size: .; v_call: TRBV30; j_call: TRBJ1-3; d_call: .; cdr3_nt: TGTGCCTGGACGGATTTCTCTGGAAACACCATATATTTT; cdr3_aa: CAWTDFSGNTIYF
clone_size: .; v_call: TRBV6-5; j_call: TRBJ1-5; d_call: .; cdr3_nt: TGTGCCAGCAGACCCACGGGCAATCAGCCCCAGCATTTT; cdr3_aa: CASRPTGNQPQHF
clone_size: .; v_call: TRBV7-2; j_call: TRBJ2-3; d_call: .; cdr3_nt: TGTGCCAGCAGCACAACATCGGATACGCAGTATTTT; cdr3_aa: CASSTTSDTQYF
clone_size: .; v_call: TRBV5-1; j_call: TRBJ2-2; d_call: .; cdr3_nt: TGCGCCAGCAGCTTGGTGGGGTTCACCGGGGAGCTGTTTTTT; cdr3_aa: CASSLVGFTGELFF
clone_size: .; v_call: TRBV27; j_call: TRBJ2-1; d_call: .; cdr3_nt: TGTGCCAGCAGTTTAGGTAGGGGTAGGATTGAGCAGTTCTTC; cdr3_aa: CASSLGRGRIEQFF
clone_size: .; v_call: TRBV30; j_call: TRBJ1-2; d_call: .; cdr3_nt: TGTGCCTGGAGTGTAACACCGAACTTCTATGGCTACACCTTC; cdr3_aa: CAWSVTPNFYGYTF
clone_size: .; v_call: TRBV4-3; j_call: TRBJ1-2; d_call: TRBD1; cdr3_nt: TGCGCCAGCAGCCAAGAGGACAGGGGGCGGCGGGGCTACACCTTC; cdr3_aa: CASSQEDRGRRGYTF
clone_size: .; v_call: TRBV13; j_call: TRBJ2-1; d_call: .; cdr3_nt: TGTGCCAGCAGCCCTTCCGTCGCGGGCACATCCTACAATGAGCAGTTCTTC; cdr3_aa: CASSPSVAGTSYNEQFF
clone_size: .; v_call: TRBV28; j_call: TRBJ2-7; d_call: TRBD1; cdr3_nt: TGTGCCACCCGGGACAGGGGGTACGAGCAGTACTTC; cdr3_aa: CATRDRGYEQYF
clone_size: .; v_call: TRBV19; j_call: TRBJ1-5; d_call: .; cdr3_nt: TGTGCCACCCGGATAAACCGGGGATCCTATCAGCCCCAGCATTTT; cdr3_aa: CATRINRGSYQPQHF
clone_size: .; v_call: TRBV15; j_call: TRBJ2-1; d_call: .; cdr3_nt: TGTGCCACCAGCAGCGGGAGTATCGATGAGCAGTTCTTC; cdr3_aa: CATSSGSIDEQFF
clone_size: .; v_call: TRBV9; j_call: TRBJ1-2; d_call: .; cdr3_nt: TGTGCCAGCAGCGTAGGGGAGGGTTCGGGATCAAGGTTAGGTGGCTACACCTTC; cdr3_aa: CASSVGEGSGSRLGGYTF
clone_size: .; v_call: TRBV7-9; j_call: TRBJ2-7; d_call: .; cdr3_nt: TGTGCCAGCAGCCAGACGTCCTACGAGCAGTACTTC; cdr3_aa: CASSQTSYEQYF
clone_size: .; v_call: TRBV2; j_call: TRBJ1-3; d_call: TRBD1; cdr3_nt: TGTGCCAGCAGCTGGGGACAGGGCCCCGGAAACACCATATATTTT; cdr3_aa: CASSWGQGPGNTIYF
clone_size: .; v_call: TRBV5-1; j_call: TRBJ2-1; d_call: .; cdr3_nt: TGCGCCAGCAGCCCTGTCTCCTACAATGAGCAGTTCTTC; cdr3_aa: CASSPVSYNEQFF
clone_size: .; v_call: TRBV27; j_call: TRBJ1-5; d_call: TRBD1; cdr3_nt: TGTGCCAGCAGTTTCAACAGGGGATGGCAGCCCCAGCATTTT; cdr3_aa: CASSFNRGWQPQHF
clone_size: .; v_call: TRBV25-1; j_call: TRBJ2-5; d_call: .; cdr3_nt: TGTGCCAGCAGTGCGGGGATGGAGACCCAGTACTTC; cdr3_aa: CASSAGMETQYF
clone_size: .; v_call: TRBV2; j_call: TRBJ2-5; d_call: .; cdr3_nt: TGTGCCAGCAGACTAGCCCAAGAGACCCAGTACTTC; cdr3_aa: CASRLAQETQYF
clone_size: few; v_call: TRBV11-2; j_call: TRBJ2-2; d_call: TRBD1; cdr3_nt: TGTGCCAGCACACCACCGGGACAGGGGAACACCGGGGAGCTGTTTTTT; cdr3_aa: CASTPPGQGNTGELFF
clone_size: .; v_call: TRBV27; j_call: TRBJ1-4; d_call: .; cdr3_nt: TGTGCCAGCAGTCCCGGCATCAATGAAAAACTGTTTTTT; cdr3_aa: CASSPGINEKLFF
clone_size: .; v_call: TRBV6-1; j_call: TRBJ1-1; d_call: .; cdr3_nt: TGTGCCAGCAGTGAAGGGCAGGGGTCCACTGAAGCTTTCTTT; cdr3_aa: CASSEGQGSTEAFF
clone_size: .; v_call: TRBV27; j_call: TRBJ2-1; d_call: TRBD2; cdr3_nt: TGTGCCAGCAGAGTAATCGGGACTAGCGGCTACAATGAGCAGTTCTTC; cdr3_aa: CASRVIGTSGYNEQFF
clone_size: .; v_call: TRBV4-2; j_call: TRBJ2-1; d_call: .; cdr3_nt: TGTGCCAGCAGCCTTAAAGGGTCTCACAATGAGCAGTTCTTC; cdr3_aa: CASSLKGSHNEQFF
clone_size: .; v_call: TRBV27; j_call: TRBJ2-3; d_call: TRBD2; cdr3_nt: TGTGCCAGCAGTCCAGCGGGAGTGGCAGATACGCAGTATTTT; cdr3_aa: CASSPAGVADTQYF
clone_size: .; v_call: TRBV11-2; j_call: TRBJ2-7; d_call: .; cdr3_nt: TGTGCCAGCAGCTCCGGACGGAGCCCCTACGAGCAGTACTTC; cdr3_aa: CASSSGRSPYEQYF
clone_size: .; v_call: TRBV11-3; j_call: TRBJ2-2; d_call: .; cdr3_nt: TGTGCCAGCAGCTTACTCCGGGACGGGGAGCTGTTTTTT; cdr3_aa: CASSLLRDGELFF
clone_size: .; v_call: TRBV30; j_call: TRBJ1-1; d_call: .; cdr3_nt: TGTGCCTGGAGACGAGGGCAGGGTCTGCCTGAAGCTTTCTTT; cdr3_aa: CAWRRGQGLPEAFF